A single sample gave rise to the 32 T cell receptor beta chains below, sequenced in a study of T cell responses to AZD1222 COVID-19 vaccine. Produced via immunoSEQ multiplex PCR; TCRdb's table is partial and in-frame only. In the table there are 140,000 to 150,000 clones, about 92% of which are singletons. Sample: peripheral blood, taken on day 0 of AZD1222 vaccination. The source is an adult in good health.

CDR3 bases: TGTGCCTGGAGGTCAAGACGGGGTTATGAGACTGAAGCTTTCTTT. It specifies CAWRSRRGYETEAFF. The chain is built from TRBV30 and TRBJ1-1; no clear D. Germline CDR1 and CDR2: GTSNPN and SVGIG (reference sequence). Trimming took 3 bases from V and 5 from J, leaving 19 bases between them. CDR3 length: 15 residues.

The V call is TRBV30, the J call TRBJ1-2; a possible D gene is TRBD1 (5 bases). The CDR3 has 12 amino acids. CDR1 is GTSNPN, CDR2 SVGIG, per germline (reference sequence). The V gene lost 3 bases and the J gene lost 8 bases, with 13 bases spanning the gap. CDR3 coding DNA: TGTGCCTGGAGAGGGGCGGGGAGCGGCTACACCTTC. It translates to CAWRGAGSGYTF.

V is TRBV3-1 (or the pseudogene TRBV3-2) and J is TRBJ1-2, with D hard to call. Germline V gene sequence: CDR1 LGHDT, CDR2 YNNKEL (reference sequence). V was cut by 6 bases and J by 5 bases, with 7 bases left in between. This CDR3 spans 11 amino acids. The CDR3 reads CASRNSYGYTF. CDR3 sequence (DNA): TGTGCCAGCAGGAATTCGTATGGCTACACCTTC.

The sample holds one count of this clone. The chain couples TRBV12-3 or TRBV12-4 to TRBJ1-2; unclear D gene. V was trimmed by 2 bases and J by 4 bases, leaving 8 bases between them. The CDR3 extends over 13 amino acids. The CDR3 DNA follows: TGTGCCAGCAGTTTATCACAGTCCTATGGCTACACCTTC. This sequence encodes CASSLSQSYGYTF.

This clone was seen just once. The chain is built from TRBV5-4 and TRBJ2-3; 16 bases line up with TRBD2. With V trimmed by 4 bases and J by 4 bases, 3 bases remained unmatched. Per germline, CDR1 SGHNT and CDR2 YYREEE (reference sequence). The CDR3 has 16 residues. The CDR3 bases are TGTGCCAGCAGCCGCGGGACTAGCGGGGGGGCAGATACGCAGTATTTT. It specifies CASSRGTSGGADTQYF.

The CDR3 protein is CASSSTGTGPPFF. The CDR3 nucleotides read TGTGCCAGCAGCTCAACCGGGACAGGGCCTCCGTTCTTC. The gene calls are TRBV7-2 and TRBJ2-1; 9 bases map to TRBD1. Germline CDR1 and CDR2: SGHTA and FQGNSA. Unmatched junction bases numbered 10, after V lost 4 bases and J lost 15 bases. The CDR3 is made up of 13 amino acids.

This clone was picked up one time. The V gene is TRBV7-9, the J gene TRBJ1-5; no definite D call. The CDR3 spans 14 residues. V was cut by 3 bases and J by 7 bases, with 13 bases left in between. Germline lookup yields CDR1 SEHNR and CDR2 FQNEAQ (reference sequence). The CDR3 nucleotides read TGTGCCAGCAGCTTTCCTGGGCCAGGACAGCCCCAGCATTTT. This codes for CASSFPGPGQPQHF. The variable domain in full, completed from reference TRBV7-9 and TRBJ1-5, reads DTGVSQNPRHKITKRGQNVTFRCDPISEHNRLYWYRQTLGQGPEFLTYFQNEAQLEKSRLLSDRFSAERPKGSFSTLEIQRTEQGDSAMYLCASSFPGPGQPQHFGDGTRLSIL.

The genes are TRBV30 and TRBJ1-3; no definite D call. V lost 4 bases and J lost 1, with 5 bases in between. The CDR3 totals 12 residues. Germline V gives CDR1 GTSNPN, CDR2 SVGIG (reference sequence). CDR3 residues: CAWTESGNTIYF. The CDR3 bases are TGTGCCTGGACCGAGTCTGGAAACACCATATATTTT.

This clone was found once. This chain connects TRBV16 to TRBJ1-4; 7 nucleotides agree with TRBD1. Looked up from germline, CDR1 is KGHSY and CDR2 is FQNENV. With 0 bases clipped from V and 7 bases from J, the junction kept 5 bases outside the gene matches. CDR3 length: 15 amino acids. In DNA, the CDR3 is TGTGCCAGCAGCCAATCGTCCGCAGGGGGTGAAAAACTGTTTTTT. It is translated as CASSQSSAGGEKLFF.

CDR3 in amino acids: CASSYSYGTEAFF. The CDR3 nucleotides are TGTGCCAGCAGTTACTCCTATGGAACTGAAGCTTTCTTT. V gene TRBV6-5 combines with J gene TRBJ1-1; D is ambiguous. The CDR3 length is 13 residues. CDR1 is MNHEY and CDR2 is SVGAGI in the germline V gene. Trimming cost V 0 bases and J 5 bases, with 7 bases left between them.

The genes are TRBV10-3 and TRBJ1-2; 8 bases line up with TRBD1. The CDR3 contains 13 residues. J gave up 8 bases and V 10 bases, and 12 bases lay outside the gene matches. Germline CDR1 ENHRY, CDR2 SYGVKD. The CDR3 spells CASKEAGGEGYTF. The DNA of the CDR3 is TGTGCCAGTAAGGAGGCAGGGGGCGAAGGCTACACCTTC.

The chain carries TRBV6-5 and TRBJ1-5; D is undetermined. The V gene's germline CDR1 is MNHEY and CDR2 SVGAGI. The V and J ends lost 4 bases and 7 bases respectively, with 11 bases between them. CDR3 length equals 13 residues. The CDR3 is CASSSLWGQPQHF. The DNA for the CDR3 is TGTGCCAGCAGTTCCCTATGGGGACAGCCCCAGCATTTT.

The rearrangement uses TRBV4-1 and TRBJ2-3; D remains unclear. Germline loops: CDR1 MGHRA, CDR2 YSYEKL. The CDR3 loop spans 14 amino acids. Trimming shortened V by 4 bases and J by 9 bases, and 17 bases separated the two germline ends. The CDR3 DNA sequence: TGCGCCAGCAGCCCGGGTCCTCCCCGGATCACGCAGTATTTT. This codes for CASSPGPPRITQYF.

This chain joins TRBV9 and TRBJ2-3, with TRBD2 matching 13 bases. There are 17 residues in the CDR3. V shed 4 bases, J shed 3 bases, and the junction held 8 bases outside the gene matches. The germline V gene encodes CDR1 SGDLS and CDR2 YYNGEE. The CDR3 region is CASSPRGLAGATDTQYF. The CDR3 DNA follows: TGTGCCAGCAGCCCCCGAGGACTAGCGGGGGCAACAGATACGCAGTATTTT.

CDR3 protein: CASKAQHF. CDR3 bases: TGTGCCAGCAAGGCCCAGCATTTT. V usage is TRBV25-1 and J usage is TRBJ1-5; D is unresolved. V gave up 7 bases and J gave up 11 bases, with 3 bases separating them. This CDR3 has 8 residues. Germline V CDR1 and CDR2: MGHDK, SYGVNS.

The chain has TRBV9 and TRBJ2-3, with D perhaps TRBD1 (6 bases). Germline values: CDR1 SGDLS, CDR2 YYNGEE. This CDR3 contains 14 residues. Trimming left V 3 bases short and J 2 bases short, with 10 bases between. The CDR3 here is CASSGRDNTDTQYF. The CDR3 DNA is TGTGCCAGCAGCGGACGGGACAACACAGATACGCAGTATTTT.

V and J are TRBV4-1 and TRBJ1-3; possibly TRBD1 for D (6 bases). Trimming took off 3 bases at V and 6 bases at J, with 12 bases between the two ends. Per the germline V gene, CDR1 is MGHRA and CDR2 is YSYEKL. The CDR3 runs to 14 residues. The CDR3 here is CASSHPGQTNTIYF. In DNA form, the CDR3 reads TGCGCCAGCAGCCACCCGGGACAAACAAACACCATATATTTT.

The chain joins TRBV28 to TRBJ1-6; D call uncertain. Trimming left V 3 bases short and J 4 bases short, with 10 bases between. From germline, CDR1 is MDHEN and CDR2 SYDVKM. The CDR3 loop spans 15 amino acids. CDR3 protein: CASSFGGRYNSPLHF. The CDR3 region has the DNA TGTGCCAGCAGTTTTGGCGGCCGGTATAATTCACCCCTCCACTTT. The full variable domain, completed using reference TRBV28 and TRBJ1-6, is DVKVTQSSRYLVKRTGEKVFLECVQDMDHENMFWYRQDPGLGLRLIYFSYDVKMKEKGDIPEGYSVSREKKERFSLILESASTNQTSMYLCASSFGGRYNSPLHFGNGTRLTVT.

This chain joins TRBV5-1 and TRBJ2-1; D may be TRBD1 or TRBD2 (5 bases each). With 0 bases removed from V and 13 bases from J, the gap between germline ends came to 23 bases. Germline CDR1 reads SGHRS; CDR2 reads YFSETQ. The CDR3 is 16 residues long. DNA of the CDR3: TGCGCCAGCAGCTTGGTAGGGACCAATAGAGCGGTGGGTCAGTTCTTC. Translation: CASSLVGTNRAVGQFF.

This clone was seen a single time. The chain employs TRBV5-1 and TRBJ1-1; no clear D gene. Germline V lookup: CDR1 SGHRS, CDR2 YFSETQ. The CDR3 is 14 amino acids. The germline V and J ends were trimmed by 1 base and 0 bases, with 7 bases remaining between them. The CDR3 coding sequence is TGCGCCAGCAGCTTGCGACGGGTGAACACTGAAGCTTTCTTT. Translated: CASSLRRVNTEAFF.

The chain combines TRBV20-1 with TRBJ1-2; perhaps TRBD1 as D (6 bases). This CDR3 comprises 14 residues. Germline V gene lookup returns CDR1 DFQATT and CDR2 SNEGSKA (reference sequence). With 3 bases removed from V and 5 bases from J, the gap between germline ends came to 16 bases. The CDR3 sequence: CSASERGMGYGYTF. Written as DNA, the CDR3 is TGCAGTGCTAGTGAAAGGGGGATGGGGTATGGCTACACCTTC.

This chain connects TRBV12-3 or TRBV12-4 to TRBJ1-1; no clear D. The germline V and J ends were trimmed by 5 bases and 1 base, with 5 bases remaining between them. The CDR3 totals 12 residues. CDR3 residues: CASSRRNTEAFF. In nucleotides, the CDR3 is TGTGCCAGCAGTCGCAGGAACACTGAAGCTTTCTTT.

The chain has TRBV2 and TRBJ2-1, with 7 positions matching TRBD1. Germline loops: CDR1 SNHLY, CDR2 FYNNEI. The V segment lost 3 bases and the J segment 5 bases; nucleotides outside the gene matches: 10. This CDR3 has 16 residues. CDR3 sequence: CASSDEGGGWNNEQFF. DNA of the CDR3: TGTGCCAGCAGTGATGAAGGGGGCGGGTGGAACAATGAGCAGTTCTTC.

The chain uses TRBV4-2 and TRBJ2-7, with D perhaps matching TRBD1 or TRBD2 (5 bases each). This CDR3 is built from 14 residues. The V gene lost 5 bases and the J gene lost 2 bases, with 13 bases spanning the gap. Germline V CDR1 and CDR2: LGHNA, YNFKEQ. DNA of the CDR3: TGTGCCAGCAGCTTGGGACGCATAACCTACGAGCAGTACTTC. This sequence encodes CASSLGRITYEQYF.

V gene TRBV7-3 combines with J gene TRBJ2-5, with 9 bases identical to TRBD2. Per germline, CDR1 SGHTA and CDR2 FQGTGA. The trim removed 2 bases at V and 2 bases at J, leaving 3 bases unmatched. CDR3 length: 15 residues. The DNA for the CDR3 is TGTGCCAGCAGCTTATCCGCGGGGGGGCAAGAGACCCAGTACTTC. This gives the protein CASSLSAGGQETQYF.

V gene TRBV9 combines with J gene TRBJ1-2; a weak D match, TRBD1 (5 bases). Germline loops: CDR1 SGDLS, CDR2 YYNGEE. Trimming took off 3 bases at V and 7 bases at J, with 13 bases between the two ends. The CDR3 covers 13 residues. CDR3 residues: CASSGWGLVGYTF. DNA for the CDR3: TGTGCCAGCAGCGGCTGGGGCCTTGTTGGCTACACCTTC.

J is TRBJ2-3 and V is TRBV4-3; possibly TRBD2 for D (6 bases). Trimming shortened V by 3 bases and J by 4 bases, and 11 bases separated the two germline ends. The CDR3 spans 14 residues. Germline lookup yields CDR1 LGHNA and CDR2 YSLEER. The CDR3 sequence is CASSQGLYPDTQYF. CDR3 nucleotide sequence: TGCGCCAGCAGCCAGGGACTTTATCCAGATACGCAGTATTTT.

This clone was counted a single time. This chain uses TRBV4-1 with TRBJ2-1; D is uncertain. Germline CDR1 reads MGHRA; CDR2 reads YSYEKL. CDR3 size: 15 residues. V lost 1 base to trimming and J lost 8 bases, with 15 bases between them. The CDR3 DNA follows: TGCGCCAGCAGCCAAGGGCCGCTCCCCAACGATGAGCAGTTCTTC. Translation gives CASSQGPLPNDEQFF.

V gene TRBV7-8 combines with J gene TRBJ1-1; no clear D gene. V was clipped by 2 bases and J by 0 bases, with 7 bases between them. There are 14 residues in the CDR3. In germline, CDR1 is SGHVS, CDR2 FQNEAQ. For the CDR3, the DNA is TGTGCCAGCAGCTTAAGGCAGATGAACACTGAAGCTTTCTTT. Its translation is CASSLRQMNTEAFF.

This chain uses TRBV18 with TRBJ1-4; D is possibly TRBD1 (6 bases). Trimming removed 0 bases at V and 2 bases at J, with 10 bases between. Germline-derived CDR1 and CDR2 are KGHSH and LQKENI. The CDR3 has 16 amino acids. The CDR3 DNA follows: TGTGCCAGCTCACCACCGGGGGACACTACTAATGAAAAACTGTTTTTT. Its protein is CASSPPGDTTNEKLFF.

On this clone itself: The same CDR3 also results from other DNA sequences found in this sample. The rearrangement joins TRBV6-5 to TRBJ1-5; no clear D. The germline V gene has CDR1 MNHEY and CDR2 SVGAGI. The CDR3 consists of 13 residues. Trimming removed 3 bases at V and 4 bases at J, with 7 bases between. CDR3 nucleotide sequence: TGTGCCAGCAGTTATGGCGGAAATCAGCCCCAGCATTTT. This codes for CASSYGGNQPQHF.

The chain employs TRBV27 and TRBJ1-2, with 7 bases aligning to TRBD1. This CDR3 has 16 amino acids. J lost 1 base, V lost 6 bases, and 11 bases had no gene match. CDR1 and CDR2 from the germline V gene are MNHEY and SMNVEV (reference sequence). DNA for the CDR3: TGTGCCAGCAGGCAAATCTCCGGGACAGTTAACTATGGCTACACCTTC. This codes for CASRQISGTVNYGYTF.